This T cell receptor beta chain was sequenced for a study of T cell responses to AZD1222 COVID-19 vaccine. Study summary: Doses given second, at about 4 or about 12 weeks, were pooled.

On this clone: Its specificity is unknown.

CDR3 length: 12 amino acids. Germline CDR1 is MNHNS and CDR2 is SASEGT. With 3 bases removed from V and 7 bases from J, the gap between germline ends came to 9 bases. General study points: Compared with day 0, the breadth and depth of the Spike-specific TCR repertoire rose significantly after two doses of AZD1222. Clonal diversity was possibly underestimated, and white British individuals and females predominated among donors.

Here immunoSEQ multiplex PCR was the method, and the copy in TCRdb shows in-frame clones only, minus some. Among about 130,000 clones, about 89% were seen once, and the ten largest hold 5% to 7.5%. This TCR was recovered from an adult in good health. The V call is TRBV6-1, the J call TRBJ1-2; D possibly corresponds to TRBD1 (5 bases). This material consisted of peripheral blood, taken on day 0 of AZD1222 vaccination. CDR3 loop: CASSDRDGGYTF. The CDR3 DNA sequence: TGTGCCAGCAGTGACAGGGACGGTGGCTACACCTTC.